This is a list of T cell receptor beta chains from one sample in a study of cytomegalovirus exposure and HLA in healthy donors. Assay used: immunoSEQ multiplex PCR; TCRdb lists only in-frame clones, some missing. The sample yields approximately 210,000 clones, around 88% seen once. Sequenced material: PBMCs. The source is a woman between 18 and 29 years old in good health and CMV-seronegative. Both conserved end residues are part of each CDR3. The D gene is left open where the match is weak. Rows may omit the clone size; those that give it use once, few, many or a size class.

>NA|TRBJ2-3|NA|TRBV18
TGTGCCAGCTCGCTAGGGACAACAGATACGCAGTATTTT
CASSLGTTDTQYF
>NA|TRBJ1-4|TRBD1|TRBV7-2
TGTGCCAGCAGCCCCCGAGGGACAGGGCATGAAAAACTGTTTTTT
CASSPRGTGHEKLFF
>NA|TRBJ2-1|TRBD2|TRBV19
TGTGCCAGTAATAACGGGAGGATCAACAATGAGCAGTTCTTC
CASNNGRINNEQFF
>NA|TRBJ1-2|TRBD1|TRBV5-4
TGTGCCAGCACCCAAAACAGGGGTATCTATGGCTACACCTTC
CASTQNRGIYGYTF
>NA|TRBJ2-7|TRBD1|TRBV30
TGTGCCTGGAGTGTAGGGACAGGCTACGAGCAGTACTTC
CAWSVGTGYEQYF
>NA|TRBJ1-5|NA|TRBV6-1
TGTGCCAGCAGTGAAGGGATATGGGGCACGGAAAATCAGCCCCAGCATTTT
CASSEGIWGTENQPQHF
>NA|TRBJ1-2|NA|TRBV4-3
TGCGCCAGCAGCCAAGATGCGACTCCGAGTGTTAATGGCTACACCTTC
CASSQDATPSVNGYTF
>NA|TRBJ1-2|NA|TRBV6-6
TGTGCCAGCAGTTACCTGACAGCTAACTATGGCTACACCTTC
CASSYLTANYGYTF
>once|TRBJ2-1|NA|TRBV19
TGTGCCAGTAGTATCGACTCGACCGATGAGCAGTTCTTC
CASSIDSTDEQFF
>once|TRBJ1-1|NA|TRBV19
TGTGCCACCACCCCGACAGTTTTGAACACTGAAGCTTTCTTT
CATTPTVLNTEAFF
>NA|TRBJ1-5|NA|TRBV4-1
TGCGCCAGCAGCCAAGATCGGGGGGCAATAGCTCAGCCCCAGCATTTT
CASSQDRGAIAQPQHF
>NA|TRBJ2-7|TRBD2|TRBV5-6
TGTGCCAGCAGCTTGTATATTGCTAGCGGGTTCCGCGGCGAGCAGTACTTC
CASSLYIASGFRGEQYF
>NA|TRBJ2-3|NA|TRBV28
TGTGCCAGCAGTTCACGACTAGTCACAGATACGCAGTATTTT
CASSSRLVTDTQYF
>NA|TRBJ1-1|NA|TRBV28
TGTGCCAGCAGCCAGGGGATTCACACTGAAGCTTTCTTT
CASSQGIHTEAFF
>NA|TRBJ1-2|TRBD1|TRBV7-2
TGTGCCAGCAGCCTTAGGGCGTCGGGACAGGCAGCTAACTATGGCTACACCTTC
CASSLRASGQAANYGYTF
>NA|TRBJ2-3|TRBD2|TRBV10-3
TGTGCCATCAGTGAGGGTAGGGGACTAGCGGGAGGGCCGGGGGCTGCTACGCAGTATTTT
CAISEGRGLAGGPGAATQYF
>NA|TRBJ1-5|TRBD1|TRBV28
TGTGCCAGCAGTTTGGGGGACAGAAGGAATCAGCCCCAGCATTTT
CASSLGDRRNQPQHF
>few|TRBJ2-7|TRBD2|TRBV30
TGTGCCTGGAGTGTGGCTAGCGGGCGTATAAGCTCCTACGAGCAGTACTTC
CAWSVASGRISSYEQYF
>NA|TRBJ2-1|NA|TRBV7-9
TGTGCCTCAGCCCACGGGAGCAACTCCTACAATGAGCAGTTCTTC
CASAHGSNSYNEQFF
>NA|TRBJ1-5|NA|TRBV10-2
TGCGCCAGCAGTGACCGACAGGTCAATCAGCCCCAGCATTTT
CASSDRQVNQPQHF
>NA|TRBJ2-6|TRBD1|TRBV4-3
TGCGCCAGCAGTGCCCTTGGACAGGGGGCTTCTGGGGCCAACGTCCTGACTTTC
CASSALGQGASGANVLTF
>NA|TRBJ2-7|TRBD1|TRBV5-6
TGTGCCAGCAGCGGAATAGGACAGGGGGCCGACGAGCAGTACTTC
CASSGIGQGADEQYF
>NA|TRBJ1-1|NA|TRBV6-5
TGTGCCAGCAGTTACCGCGTCCCAAGGAACACTGAAGCTTTCTTT
CASSYRVPRNTEAFF
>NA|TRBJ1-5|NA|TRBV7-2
TGTGCCAGCAGCCGCGGGGTCAGGACCCAGCCCCAGCATTTT
CASSRGVRTQPQHF
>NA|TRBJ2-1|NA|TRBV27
TGTGCCAGCAGTTTAGGCAGAGAGCAGTTCTTC
CASSLGREQFF
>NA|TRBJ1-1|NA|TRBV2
TGTGCCAGCAGCGGGATCGGGGCTGAAGCTTTCTTT
CASSGIGAEAFF
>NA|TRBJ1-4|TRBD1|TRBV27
TGTGCCAGCAGTCTGGGACAGGGAGTAACTAATGAAAAACTGTTTTTT
CASSLGQGVTNEKLFF
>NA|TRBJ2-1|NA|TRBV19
TGTGCCAGTATACTCGTCTCCAACGGCTCCTACAATGAGCAGTTCTTC
CASILVSNGSYNEQFF
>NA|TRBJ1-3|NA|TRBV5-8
TGTGCCAGCAGCTTGGTAAAGAGGAGCCTCTCTGGAAACACCATATATTTT
CASSLVKRSLSGNTIYF
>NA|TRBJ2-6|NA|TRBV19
TGTGCCAGTACTAGCAGCTGGGTCAGCTCTGGGGCCAACGTCCTGACTTTC
CASTSSWVSSGANVLTF
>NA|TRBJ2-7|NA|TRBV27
TGTGCCAGCAGTCCCGGGAATAACTACGAGCAGTACTTC
CASSPGNNYEQYF
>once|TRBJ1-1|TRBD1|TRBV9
TGTGCCAGCAGCACAGGACAGGGATTCACTGAAGCTTTCTTT
CASSTGQGFTEAFF
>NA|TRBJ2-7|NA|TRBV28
TGTGCCGGAATTCTGTCACAGGGTCGGGCCTCCTACGAGCAGTACTTC
CAGILSQGRASYEQYF
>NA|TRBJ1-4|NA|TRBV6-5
TGTGCCAGCAGTTACTGGGCAGGGACTAATGAAAAACTGTTTTTT
CASSYWAGTNEKLFF
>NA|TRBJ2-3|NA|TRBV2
TGTGCCAGCAGGCCAAGAAGACACAATACGCAGTATTTT
CASRPRRHNTQYF
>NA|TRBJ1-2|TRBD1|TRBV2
TGTGCCAGCAGCGCCCGCGGGACAGGATTAAACTATGGCTACACCTTC
CASSARGTGLNYGYTF
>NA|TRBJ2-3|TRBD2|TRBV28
TGTGCCAGCAGTCCAATAGGGTGGGGCGAGCGGGAGTTCACAGATACGCAGTATTTT
CASSPIGWGEREFTDTQYF
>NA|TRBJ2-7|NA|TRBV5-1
TGCGCCAGCAGTCCACGGGTTCAGGGGTCTGCCTACGAGCAGTACTTC
CASSPRVQGSAYEQYF
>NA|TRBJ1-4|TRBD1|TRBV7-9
TGTGCCAGCAGCTTAAAGGGGGCGGGAGAAAAACTGTTTTTT
CASSLKGAGEKLFF
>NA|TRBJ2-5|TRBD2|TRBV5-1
TGCGCCAGCAGCTTGGTGCGAGCGGGAGGGGTCCAAGAGACCCAGTACTTC
CASSLVRAGGVQETQYF
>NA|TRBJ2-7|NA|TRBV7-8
TGTGCCAGCAGCCCATTCCTCTCCGGCCGCGGAGTCTACGAGCAGTACTTC
CASSPFLSGRGVYEQYF
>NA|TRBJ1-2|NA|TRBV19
TGTGCCAGTTCGGGGTTGGTGGGAAACCTTCTCGGCTACACCTTC
CASSGLVGNLLGYTF
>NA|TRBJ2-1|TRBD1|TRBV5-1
TGCGCCAGCAGCCCCCGGGACAGGGCGTACAATGAGCAGTTCTTC
CASSPRDRAYNEQFF
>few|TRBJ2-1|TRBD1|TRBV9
TGTGCCAGCAGCGTTGGGACAGGGGTAGTAGGCTCCTACAATGAGCAGTTCTTC
CASSVGTGVVGSYNEQFF
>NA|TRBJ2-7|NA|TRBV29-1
TGCAGCGTTGAAGAATCGAACATCTACGAGCAGTACTTC
CSVEESNIYEQYF
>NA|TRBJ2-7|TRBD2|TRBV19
TGTGCCAGTAGTTGGAGACTAGCGGGGTCCTACGAGCAGTACTTC
CASSWRLAGSYEQYF
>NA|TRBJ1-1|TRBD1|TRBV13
TGTGCCAGCAGCGAAGCCGGGACAGGCCAAAGGGTGAACACTGAAGCTTTCTTT
CASSEAGTGQRVNTEAFF
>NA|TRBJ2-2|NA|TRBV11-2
TGTGCCAGCAGCTTCGGAGGGAACACCGGGGAGCTGTTTTTT
CASSFGGNTGELFF
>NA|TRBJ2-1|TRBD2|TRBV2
TGTGCCAGCAATCTAGCGGGGGTAGCCTACAATGAGCAGTTCTTC
CASNLAGVAYNEQFF
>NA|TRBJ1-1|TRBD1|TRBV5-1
TGCGCCAGCAGGTTAGACAGGGGATATACTGAAGCTTTCTTT
CASRLDRGYTEAFF
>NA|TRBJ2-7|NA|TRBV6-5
TGTGCCAGCAGTTACGGGCAGGGGATTTCTTACGAGCAGTACTTC
CASSYGQGISYEQYF
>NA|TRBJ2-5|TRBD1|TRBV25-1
TGTGCCAGCAGTGCAACCGGGACAGGGTCCGCAGAGACCCAGTACTTC
CASSATGTGSAETQYF